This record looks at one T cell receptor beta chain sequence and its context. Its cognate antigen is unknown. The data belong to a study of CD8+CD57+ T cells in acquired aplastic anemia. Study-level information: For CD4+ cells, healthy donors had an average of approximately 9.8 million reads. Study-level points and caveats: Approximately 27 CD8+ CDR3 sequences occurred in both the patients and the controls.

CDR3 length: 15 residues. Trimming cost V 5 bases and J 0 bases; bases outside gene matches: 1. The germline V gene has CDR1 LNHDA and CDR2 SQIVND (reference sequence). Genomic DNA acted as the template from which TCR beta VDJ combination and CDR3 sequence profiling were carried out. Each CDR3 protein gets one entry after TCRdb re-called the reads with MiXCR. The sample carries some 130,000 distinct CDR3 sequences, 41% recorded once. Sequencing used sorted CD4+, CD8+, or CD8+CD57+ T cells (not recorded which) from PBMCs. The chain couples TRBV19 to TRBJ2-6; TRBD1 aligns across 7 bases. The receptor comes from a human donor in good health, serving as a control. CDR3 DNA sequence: TGTGCCAGTAGTCGGACAGGCTCTGGGGCCAACGTCCTGACTTTC. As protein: CASSRTGSGANVLTF.